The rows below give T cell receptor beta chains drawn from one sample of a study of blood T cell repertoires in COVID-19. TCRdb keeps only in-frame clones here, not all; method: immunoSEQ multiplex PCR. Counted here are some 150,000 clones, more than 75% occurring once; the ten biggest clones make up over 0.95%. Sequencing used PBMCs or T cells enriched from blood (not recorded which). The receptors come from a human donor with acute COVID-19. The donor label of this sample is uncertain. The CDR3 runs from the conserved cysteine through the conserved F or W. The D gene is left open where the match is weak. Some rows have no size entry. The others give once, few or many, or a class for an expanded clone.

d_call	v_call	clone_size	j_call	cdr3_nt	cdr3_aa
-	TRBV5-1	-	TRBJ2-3	TGCGCCAGCACTTCGCGGACATCGACAGATACGCAGTATTTT	CASTSRTSTDTQYF
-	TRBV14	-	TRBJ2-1	TGTGCCAGCAGCCAGTCGCGACATTTGTCCTACAATGAGCAGTTCTTC	CASSQSRHLSYNEQFF
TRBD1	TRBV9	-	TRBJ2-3	TGTGCCAGCAGCGTATTGGTGGGACAGGGTACAGATACGCAGTATTTT	CASSVLVGQGTDTQYF
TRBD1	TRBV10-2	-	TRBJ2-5	TGCGCCAGCAGTTTTTCCGACAGGGGCCAAGAGACCCAGTACTTC	CASSFSDRGQETQYF
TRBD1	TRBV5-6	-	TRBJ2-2	TGTGCCAGCATATACAGGGGGGCCGGGGAGCTGTTTTTT	CASIYRGAGELFF
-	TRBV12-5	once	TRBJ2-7	TGTGCTAGTGGTTTGGTCGTAGGGCCGGGGGACTACGAGCAGTACTTC	CASGLVVGPGDYEQYF
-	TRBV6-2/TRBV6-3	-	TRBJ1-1	TGTGCCAGCAGTTACTCGAGAGATGGGACTCCCCCCCGGCGAACCACTGAAGCTTTCTTT	CASSYSRDGTPPRRTTEAFF
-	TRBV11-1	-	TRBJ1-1	TGTGCCAGCAGCACCGGCACGGCGGTTGAAGCTTTCTTT	CASSTGTAVEAFF
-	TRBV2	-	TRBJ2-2	TGTGCCAGCAGTGGGGCCGGGGGAAACACCGGGGAGCTGTTTTTT	CASSGAGGNTGELFF
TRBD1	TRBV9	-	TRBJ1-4	TGTGCCAGCAGCCCAACAGGGGCTGTAGAAAAACTGTTTTTT	CASSPTGAVEKLFF
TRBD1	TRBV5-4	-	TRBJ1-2	TGTGCCAGCAGCTCCGGGACAGGGGGTGGGAGAGGCTACACCTTC	CASSSGTGGGRGYTF
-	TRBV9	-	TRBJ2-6	TGTGCCAGCAGCAAGGGACTCCGCCCAGAGGGACCTGGGGCCAACGTCCTGACTTTC	CASSKGLRPEGPGANVLTF
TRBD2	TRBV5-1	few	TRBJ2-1	TGCGCCAGCAGCTTGGCAGGGACTAGCGGGGGATACAATGAGCAGTTCTTC	CASSLAGTSGGYNEQFF
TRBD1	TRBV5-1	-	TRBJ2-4	TGCGCCAGCAGCCCTGGGTCAGGGGGAGTGACCTTAGCCAAAAACATTCAGTACTTC	CASSPGSGGVTLAKNIQYF
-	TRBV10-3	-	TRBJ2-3	TGTGCCATCAATGGGGGGGGCGATACGCAGTATTTT	CAINGGGDTQYF
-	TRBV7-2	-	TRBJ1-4	TGTGCCAGCAGCTCCTCAGGGCATTTACGGGAAAAACTGTTTTTT	CASSSSGHLREKLFF
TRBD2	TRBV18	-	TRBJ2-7	TGTGCCAGCTCACCCGGGGGAGCGGGGGGGCAGCAGTACTTC	CASSPGGAGGQQYF
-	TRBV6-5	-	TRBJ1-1	TGTGCCAGCAGTCAACAGGTGGCCACTGAAGCTTTCTTT	CASSQQVATEAFF
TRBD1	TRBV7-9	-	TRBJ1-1	TGTGCCAGCAGCCTAAGGATACCGGGACAGGGGGGGAACACTGAAGCTTTCTTT	CASSLRIPGQGGNTEAFF
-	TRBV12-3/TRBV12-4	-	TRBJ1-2	TGTGCCAGCAGTTTAGCCACGGACTATGGCTACACCTTC	CASSLATDYGYTF
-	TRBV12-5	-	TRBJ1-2	TGTGCTAGTGGTTTTGCAGGGGCTGGCTACACCTTC	CASGFAGAGYTF
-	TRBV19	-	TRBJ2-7	TGTGCCAGTAGTGAGATTAGAGGGGGACCCTACGAGCAGTACTTC	CASSEIRGGPYEQYF
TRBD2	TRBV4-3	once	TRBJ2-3	TGCGCCAGCAGCCAGGTACTAGCGGGGGGAGATACGCAGTATTTT	CASSQVLAGGDTQYF
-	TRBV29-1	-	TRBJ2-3	TGCAGCGTTGAGAGGGATACGCAGTATTTT	CSVERDTQYF
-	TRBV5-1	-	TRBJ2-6	TGCGCCAGCAGCTTGGTGGGCGGGCGGAGCTCTGGGGCCAACGTCCTGACTTTC	CASSLVGGRSSGANVLTF